This TCR beta chain was found in a study of beta chain features in type 1 diabetes. This clone was recorded a few times. Its antigen remains unidentified. Each of the CD4+ naive, central memory, regulatory and stem cell-like memory populations was sorted via CD45RO/CCR7/CD25/CD127/CD95/CD27. Study conclusions and caveats: At VDJ recombination sites, type 1 diabetes patients had fewer insertions and more deleted nucleotides. Whatever favoring of shorter templates PCR might show would apply equally to patients and controls.

What was sequenced were expressed TCRB transcripts, since all of the isolated RNA had been reverse transcribed. Clones were read by immunoSEQ multiplex PCR, and TCRdb kept only the in-frame ones, dropping some. This table holds hundreds of thousands of clones, approximately 31% found once. Sequencing was done on a sample of naive CD4+ T cells from blood. The sequence came from a man younger than 30 in good health.

The CDR3 is CASRRLAGGPREQYF. Written as DNA, the CDR3 is TGTGCCAGTAGGAGACTAGCGGGAGGGCCACGCGAGCAGTACTTC. The chain is built from TRBV5-6 and TRBJ2-7; 14 bases align to TRBD2. The CDR3 runs to 15 residues. Germline V gene lookup returns CDR1 SGHDT and CDR2 YYEEEE. Trimming removed 8 bases from V and 6 bases from J; junction bases left unmatched: 10.